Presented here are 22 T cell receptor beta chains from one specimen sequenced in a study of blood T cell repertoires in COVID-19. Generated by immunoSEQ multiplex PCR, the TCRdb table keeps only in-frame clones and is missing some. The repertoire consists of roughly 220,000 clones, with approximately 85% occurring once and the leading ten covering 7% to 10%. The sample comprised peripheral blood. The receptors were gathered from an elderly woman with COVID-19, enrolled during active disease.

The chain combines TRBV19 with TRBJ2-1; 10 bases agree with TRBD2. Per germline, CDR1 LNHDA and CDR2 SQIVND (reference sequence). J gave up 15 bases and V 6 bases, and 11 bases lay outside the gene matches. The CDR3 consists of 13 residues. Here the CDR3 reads CASSVLAGTYPFF. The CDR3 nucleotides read TGTGCCAGTAGCGTACTAGCGGGGACCTATCCGTTCTTC.

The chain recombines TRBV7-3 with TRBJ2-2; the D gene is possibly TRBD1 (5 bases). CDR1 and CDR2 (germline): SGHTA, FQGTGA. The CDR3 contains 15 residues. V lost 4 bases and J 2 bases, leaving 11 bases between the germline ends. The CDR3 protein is CASSSGRANTGELFF. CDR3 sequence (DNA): TGTGCCAGCAGCTCAGGCAGGGCCAACACCGGGGAGCTGTTTTTT. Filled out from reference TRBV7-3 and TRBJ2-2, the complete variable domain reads GAGVSQTPSNKVTEKGKYVELRCDPISGHTALYWYRQSLGQGPEFLIYFQGTGAADDSGLPNDRFFAVRPEGSVSTLKIQRTERGDSAVYLCASSSGRANTGELFFGEGSRLTVL.

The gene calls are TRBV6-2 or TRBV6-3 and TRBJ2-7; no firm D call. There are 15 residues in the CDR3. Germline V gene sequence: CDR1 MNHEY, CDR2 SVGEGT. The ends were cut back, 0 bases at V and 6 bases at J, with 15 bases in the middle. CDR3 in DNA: TGTGCCAGCAGTTACTCCCTGAATCCCGGCGGCGAGCAGTACTTC. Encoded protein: CASSYSLNPGGEQYF.

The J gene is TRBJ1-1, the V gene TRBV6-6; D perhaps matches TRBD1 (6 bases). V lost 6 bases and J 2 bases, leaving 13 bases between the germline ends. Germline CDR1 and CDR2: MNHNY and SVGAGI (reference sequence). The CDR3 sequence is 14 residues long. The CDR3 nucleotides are TGTGCCAGCAGAGCGAGGACAGACAACACTGAAGCTTTCTTT. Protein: CASRARTDNTEAFF.

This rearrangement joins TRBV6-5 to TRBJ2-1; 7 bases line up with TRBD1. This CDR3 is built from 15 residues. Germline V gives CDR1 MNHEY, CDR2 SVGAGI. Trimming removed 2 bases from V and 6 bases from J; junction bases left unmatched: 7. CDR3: CASSYNRGEGNEQFF. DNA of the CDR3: TGTGCCAGCAGTTACAACAGGGGCGAAGGCAATGAGCAGTTCTTC.

DNA for the CDR3: TGCGCCAGCAGCGGGGGGGAACTCGTTAAAGCTTTCTTT. Its protein product is CASSGGELVKAFF. The chain uses TRBV5-1 and TRBJ1-1; a weak D match, TRBD1 (5 bases). CDR1 and CDR2 (germline): SGHRS, YFSETQ. The CDR3 loop spans 13 amino acids. V was clipped by 4 bases and J by 9 bases, with 16 bases between them.

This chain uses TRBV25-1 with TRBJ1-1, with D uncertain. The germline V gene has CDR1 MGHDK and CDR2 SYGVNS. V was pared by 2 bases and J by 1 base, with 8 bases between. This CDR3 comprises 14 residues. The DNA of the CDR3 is TGTGCCAGCAGTGAAGGAGAGGGGAACACTGAAGCTTTCTTT. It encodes CASSEGEGNTEAFF.

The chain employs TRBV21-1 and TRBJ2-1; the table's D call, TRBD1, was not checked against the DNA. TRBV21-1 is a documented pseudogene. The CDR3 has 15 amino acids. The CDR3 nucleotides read TGTGCCAGCAGCCAGACAGGCAATGAGTACAATGAGCAGTTCTTC. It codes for CASSQTGNEYNEQFF.

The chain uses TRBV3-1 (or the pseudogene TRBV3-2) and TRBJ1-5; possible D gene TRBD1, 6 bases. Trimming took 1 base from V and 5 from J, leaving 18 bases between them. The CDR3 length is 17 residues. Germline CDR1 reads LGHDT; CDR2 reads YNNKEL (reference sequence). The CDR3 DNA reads TGTGCCAGCAGCCAAGGGCTGGTGAGGGGGTACGATCAGCCCCAGCATTTT. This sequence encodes CASSQGLVRGYDQPQHF.

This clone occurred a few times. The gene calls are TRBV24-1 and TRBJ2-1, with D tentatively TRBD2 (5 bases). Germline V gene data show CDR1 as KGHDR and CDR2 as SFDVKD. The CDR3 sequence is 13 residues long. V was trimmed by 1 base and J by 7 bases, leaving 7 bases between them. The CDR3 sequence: CATSDFQRNEQFF. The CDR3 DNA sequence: TGTGCCACCAGTGATTTTCAGCGGAATGAGCAGTTCTTC.

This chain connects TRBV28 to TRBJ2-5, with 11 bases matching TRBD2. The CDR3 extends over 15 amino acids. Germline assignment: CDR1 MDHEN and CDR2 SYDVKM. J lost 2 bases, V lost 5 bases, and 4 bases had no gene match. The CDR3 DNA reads TGTGCCAGCAGTACCCTAGCGGGAGGACAAGAGACCCAGTACTTC. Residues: CASSTLAGGQETQYF. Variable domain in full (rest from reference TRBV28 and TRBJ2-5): DVKVTQSSRYLVKRTGEKVFLECVQDMDHENMFWYRQDPGLGLRLIYFSYDVKMKEKGDIPEGYSVSREKKERFSLILESASTNQTSMYLCASSTLAGGQETQYFGPGTRLLVL.

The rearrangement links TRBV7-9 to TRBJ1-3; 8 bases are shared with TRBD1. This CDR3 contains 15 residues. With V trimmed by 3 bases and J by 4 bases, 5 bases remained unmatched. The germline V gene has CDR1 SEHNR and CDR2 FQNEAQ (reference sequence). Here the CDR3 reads CASSFSGGLGNTIYF. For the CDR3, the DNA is TGTGCCAGCAGCTTCTCAGGGGGCTTGGGAAACACCATATATTTT.

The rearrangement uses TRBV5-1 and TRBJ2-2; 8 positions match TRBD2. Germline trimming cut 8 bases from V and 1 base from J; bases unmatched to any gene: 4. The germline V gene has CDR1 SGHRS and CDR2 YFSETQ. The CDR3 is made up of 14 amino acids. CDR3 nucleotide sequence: TGCGCCAGTGTAGCGGGAAAGAACACCGGGGAGCTGTTTTTT. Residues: CASVAGKNTGELFF.

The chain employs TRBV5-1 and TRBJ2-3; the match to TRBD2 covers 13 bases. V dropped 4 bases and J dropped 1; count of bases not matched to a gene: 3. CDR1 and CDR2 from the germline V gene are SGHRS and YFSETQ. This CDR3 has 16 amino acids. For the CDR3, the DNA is TGCGCCAGCAGCAGACTAGCGGGAGGTGGCACAGATACGCAGTATTTT. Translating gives CASSRLAGGGTDTQYF.

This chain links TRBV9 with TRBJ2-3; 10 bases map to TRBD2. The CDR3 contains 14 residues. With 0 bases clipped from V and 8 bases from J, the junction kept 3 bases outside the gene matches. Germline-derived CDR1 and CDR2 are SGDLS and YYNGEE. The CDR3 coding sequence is TGTGCCAGCAGCGTAGGGCTAGCGGGAGCTACGCAGTATTTT. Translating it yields CASSVGLAGATQYF.

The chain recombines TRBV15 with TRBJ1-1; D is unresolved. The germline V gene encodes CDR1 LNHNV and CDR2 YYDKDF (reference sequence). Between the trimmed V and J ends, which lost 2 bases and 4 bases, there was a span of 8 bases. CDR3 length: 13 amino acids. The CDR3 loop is CATSRWARTEAFF. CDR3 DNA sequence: TGTGCCACCAGCAGATGGGCGCGCACTGAAGCTTTCTTT.

CDR3 loop: CASSPQGLGTEAFF. The CDR3 coding sequence is TGTGCCAGCAGTCCCCAGGGGCTGGGCACTGAAGCTTTCTTT. The chain recombines TRBV6-5 with TRBJ1-1; a possible D gene is TRBD1 (6 bases). The germline V and J ends were trimmed by 5 bases and 4 bases, with 14 bases remaining between them. The CDR3 length is 14 residues. CDR1 MNHEY and CDR2 SVGAGI come from the germline V gene.

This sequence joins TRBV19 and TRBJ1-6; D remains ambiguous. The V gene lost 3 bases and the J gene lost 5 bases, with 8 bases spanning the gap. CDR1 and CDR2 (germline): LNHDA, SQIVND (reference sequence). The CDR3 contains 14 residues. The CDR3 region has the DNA TGTGCCAGTAGTATCACCGCTAATAATTCACCCCTCCACTTT. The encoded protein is CASSITANNSPLHF.

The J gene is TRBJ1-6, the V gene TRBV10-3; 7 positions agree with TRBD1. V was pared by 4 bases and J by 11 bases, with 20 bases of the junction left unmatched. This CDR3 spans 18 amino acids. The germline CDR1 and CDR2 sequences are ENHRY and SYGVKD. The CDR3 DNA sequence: TGTGCCATCAGTGTTGGATTCGCTGGTACAGGGGTCATAGCACCCCTCCACTTT. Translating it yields CAISVGFAGTGVIAPLHF.

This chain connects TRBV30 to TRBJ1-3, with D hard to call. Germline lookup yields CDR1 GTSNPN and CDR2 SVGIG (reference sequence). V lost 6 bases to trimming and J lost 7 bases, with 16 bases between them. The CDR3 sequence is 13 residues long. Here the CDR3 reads CACVSPPGNTIYF. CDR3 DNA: TGTGCCTGCGTTTCCCCTCCCGGGAACACCATATATTTT.

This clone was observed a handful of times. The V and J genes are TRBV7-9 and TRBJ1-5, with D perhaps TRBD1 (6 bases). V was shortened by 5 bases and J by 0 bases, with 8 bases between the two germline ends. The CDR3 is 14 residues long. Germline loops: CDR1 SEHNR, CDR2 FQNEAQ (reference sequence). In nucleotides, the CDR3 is TGTGCCAGCAGCCAACAGGGTAGCAATCAGCCCCAGCATTTT. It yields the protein CASSQQGSNQPQHF.

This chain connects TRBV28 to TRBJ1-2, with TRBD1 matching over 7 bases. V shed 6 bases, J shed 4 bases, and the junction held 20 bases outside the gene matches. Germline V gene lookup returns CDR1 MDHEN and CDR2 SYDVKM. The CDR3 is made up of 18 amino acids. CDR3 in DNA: TGTGCCAGCAGCCCGACGGGCAGGGGGAGTGCTTGGTTCTATGGCTACACCTTC. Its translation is CASSPTGRGSAWFYGYTF.